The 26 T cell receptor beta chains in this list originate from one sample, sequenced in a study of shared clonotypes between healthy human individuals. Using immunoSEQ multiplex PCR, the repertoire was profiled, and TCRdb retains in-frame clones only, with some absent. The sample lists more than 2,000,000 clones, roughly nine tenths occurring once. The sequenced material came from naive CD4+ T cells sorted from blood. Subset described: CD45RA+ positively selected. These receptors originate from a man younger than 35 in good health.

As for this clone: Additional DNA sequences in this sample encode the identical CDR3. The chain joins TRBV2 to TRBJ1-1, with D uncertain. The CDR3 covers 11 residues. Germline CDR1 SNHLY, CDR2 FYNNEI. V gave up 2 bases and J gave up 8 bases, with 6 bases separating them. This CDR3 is CASSERREAFF. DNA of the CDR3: TGTGCCAGCAGTGAACGCCGGGAAGCTTTCTTT.

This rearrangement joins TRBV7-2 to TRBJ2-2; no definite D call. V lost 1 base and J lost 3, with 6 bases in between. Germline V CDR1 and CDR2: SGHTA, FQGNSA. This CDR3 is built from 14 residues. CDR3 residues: CASSLVLHTGELFF. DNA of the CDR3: TGTGCCAGCAGCTTAGTTCTTCACACCGGGGAGCTGTTTTTT. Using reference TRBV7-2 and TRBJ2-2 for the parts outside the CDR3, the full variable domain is GAGVSQSPSNKVTEKGKDVELRCDPISGHTALYWYRQSLGQGLEFLIYFQGNSAPDKSGLPSDRFSAERTGGSVSTLTIQRTQQEDSAVYLCASSLVLHTGELFFGEGSRLTVL.

This chain's CDR3 is CASSPARDRVLNEQFF. CDR3 nucleotide sequence: TGTGCCAGCAGCCCGGCCCGGGACAGGGTTTTAAATGAGCAGTTCTTC. The V call is TRBV5-4, the J call TRBJ2-1; TRBD1 aligns across 9 bases. The ends lost 4 bases at V and 7 bases at J; junction bases unmatched: 12. This CDR3 has 16 residues. The germline V gene encodes CDR1 SGHNT and CDR2 YYREEE (reference sequence).

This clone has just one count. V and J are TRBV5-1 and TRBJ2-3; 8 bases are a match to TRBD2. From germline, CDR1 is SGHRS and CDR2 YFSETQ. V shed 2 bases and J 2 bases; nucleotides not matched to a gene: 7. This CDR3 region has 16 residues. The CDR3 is CASSFKRGHNTDTQYF. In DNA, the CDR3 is TGCGCCAGCAGCTTTAAGCGGGGGCACAACACAGATACGCAGTATTTT.

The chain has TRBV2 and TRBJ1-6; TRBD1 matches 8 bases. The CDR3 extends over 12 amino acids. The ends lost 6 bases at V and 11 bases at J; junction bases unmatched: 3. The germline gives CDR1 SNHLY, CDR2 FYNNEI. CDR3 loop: CASRGQGPPLHF. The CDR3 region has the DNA TGTGCCAGCAGAGGACAGGGTCCACCCCTCCACTTT.

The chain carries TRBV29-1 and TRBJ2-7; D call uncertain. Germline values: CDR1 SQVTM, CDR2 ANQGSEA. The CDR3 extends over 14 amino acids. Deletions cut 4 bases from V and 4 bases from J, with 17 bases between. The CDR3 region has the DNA TGCAGCGTTGTCCGCCTCGGCTACGATTACGAGCAGTACTTC. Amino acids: CSVVRLGYDYEQYF.

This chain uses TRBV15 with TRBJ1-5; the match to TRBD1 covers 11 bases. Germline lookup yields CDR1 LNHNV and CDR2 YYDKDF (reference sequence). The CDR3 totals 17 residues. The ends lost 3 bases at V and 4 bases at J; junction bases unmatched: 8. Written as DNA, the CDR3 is TGTGCCACCAGCAGGGATCCGGACAGGGGGCTAAATCAGCCCCAGCATTTT. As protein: CATSRDPDRGLNQPQHF.

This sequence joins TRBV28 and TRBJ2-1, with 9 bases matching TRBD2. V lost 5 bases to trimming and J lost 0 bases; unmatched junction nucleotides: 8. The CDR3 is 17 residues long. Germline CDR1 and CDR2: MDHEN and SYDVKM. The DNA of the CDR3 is TGTGCCAGCAGTCGACGACTAGCGGCCAGCTCCTACAATGAGCAGTTCTTC. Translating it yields CASSRRLAASSYNEQFF.

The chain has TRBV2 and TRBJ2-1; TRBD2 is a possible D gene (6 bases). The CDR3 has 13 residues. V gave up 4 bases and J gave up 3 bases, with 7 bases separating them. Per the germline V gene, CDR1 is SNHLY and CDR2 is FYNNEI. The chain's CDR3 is CASSGGVYNEQFF. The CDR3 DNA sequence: TGTGCCAGCAGTGGCGGGGTCTACAATGAGCAGTTCTTC.

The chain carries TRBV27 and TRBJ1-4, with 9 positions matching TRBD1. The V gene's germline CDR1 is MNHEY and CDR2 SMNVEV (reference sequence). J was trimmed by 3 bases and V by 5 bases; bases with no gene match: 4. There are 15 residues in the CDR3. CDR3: CASSRNRGPNEKLFF. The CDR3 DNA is TGTGCCAGCAGTAGGAACAGGGGGCCTAATGAAAAACTGTTTTTT.

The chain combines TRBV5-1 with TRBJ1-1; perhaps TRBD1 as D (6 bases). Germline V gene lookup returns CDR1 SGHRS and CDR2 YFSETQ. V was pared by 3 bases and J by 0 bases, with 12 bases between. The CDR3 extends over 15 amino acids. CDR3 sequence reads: CASSWTEKMNTEAFF. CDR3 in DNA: TGCGCCAGCAGCTGGACAGAGAAAATGAACACTGAAGCTTTCTTT.

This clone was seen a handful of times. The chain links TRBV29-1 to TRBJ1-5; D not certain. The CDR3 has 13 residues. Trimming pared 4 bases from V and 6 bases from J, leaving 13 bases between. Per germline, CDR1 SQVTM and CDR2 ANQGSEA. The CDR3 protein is CSVAEDRGQPQHF. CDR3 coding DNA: TGCAGCGTTGCGGAGGATCGCGGTCAGCCCCAGCATTTT.

CDR3 nucleotide sequence: TGTGCCATCAGTGAGTCCATCAGCTATAACACCGGGGAGCTGTTTTTT. Translating gives CAISESISYNTGELFF. This chain uses TRBV10-3 with TRBJ2-2; D not certain. There are 16 residues in the CDR3. V was trimmed by 0 bases and J by 2 bases, leaving 10 bases between them. Germline V gene data show CDR1 as ENHRY and CDR2 as SYGVKD.

Here the CDR3 reads CASSLFPFRGGPLEQFF. The CDR3 nucleotides read TGTGCCAGCAGTCTGTTCCCGTTTCGCGGAGGGCCGTTAGAGCAGTTCTTC. This chain connects TRBV27 to TRBJ2-1; D may be TRBD2 (6 bases). CDR3 length equals 17 residues. CDR1 and CDR2 from the germline V gene are MNHEY and SMNVEV (reference sequence). V lost 5 bases to trimming and J lost 10 bases, with 27 bases between them.

CDR3 amino acids: CASSPGEGAPLSSYNEQFF. The CDR3 coding sequence is TGTGCCAGCAGCCCAGGGGAGGGGGCACCCCTCAGCTCCTACAATGAGCAGTTCTTC. The chain has TRBV7-3 and TRBJ2-1; D may correspond to TRBD1 or TRBD2 (7 bases each). This CDR3 is 19 amino acids long. The germline V gene has CDR1 SGHTA and CDR2 FQGTGA. V was trimmed by 5 bases and J by 0 bases, leaving 23 bases between them.

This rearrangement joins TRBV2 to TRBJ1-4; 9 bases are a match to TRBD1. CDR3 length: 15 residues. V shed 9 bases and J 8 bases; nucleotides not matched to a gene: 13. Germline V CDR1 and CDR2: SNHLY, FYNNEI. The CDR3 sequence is CASSRVDRGYEKLFF. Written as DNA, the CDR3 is TGTGCCAGTTCTAGAGTGGACAGGGGCTACGAAAAACTGTTTTTT. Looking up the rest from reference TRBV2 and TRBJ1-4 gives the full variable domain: EPEVTQTPSHQVTQMGQEVILRCVPISNHLYFYWYRQILGQKVEFLVSFYNNEISEKSEIFDDQFSVERPDGSNFTLKIRSTKLEDSAMYFCASSRVDRGYEKLFFGSGTQLSVL.

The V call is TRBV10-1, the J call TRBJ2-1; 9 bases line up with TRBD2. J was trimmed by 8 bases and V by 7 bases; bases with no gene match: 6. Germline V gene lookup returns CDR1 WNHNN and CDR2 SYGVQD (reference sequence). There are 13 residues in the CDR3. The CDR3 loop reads CASKREVTDEQFF. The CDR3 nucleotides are TGCGCCAGCAAGCGGGAGGTGACCGATGAGCAGTTCTTC.

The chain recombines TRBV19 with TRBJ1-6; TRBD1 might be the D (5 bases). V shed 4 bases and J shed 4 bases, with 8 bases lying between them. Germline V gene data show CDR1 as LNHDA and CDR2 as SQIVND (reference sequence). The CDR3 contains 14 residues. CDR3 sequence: CASSKGPYNSPLHF. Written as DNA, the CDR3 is TGTGCCAGTAGTAAGGGACCATATAATTCACCCCTCCACTTT. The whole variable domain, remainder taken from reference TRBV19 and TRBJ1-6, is DGGITQSPKYLFRKEGQNVTLSCEQNLNHDAMYWYRQDPGQGLRLIYYSQIVNDFQKGDIAEGYSVSREKKESFPLTVTSAQKNPTAFYLCASSKGPYNSPLHFGNGTRLTVT.

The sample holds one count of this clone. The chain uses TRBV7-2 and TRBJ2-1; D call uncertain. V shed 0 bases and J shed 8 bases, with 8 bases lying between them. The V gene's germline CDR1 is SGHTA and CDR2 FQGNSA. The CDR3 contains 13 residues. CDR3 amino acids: CASSLALGHEQFF. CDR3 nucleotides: TGTGCCAGCAGCTTAGCGCTCGGGCATGAGCAGTTCTTC.

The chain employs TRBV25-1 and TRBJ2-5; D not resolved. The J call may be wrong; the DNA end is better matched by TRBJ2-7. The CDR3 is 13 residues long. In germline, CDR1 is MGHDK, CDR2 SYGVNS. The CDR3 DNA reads TGTGCCAGCAACCCGGTCTACTCCTACGAGCAGTACTTC. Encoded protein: CASNPVYSYEQYF.

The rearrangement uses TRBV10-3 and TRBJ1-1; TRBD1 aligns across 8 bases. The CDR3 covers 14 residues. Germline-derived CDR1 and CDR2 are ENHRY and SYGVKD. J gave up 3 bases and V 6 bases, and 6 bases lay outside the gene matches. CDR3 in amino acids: CAISSGTGYTEAFF. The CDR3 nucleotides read TGTGCCATCAGCTCCGGGACAGGTTACACTGAAGCTTTCTTT.

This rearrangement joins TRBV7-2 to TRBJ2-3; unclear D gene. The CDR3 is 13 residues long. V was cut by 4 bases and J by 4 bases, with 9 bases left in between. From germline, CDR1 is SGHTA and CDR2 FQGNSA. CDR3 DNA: TGTGCCAGCAGCTCCTGGGTTTCAGATACGCAGTATTTT. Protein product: CASSSWVSDTQYF. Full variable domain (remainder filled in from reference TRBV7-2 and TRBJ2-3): GAGVSQSPSNKVTEKGKDVELRCDPISGHTALYWYRQSLGQGLEFLIYFQGNSAPDKSGLPSDRFSAERTGGSVSTLTIQRTQQEDSAVYLCASSSWVSDTQYFGPGTRLTVL.

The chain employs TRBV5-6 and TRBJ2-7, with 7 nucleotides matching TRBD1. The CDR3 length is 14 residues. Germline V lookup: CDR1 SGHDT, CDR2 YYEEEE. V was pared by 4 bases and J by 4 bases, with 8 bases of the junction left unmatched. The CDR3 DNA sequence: TGTGCCAGCAGCGGCTGGGACAGATCTTACGAGCAGTACTTC. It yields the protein CASSGWDRSYEQYF.

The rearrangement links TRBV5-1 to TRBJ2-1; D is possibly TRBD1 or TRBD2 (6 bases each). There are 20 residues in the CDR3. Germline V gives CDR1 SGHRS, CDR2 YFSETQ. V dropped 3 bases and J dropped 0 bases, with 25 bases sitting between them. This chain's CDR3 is CASSSEGGRQDSFSYNEQFF. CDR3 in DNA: TGCGCCAGCAGCTCGGAGGGGGGACGACAGGATTCCTTCTCCTACAATGAGCAGTTCTTC.

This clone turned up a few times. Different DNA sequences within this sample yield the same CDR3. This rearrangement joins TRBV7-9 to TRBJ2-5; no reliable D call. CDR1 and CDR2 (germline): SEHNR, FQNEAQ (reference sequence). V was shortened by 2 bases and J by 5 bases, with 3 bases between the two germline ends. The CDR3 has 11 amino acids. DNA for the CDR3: TGTGCCAGCAGCTTACTGGAGACCCAGTACTTC. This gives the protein CASSLLETQYF.

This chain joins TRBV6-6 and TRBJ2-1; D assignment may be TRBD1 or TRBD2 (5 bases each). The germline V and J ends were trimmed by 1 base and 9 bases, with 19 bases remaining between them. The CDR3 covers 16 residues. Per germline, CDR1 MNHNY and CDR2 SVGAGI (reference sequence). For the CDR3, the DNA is TGTGCCAGCAGTTACTATGACACTCAGGTTGGGGGTGAGCAGTTCTTC. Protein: CASSYYDTQVGGEQFF.